The rows below give T cell receptor beta chains drawn from one sample of a study of technical replicates of blood from several donors. TCRdb's table, derived via immunoSEQ multiplex PCR, lists solely in-frame clones and lacks some. The sample holds approximately 73,000 clones; 80% to 95% are singletons and the top ten take 0.42%. The source material was T cells isolated from PBMCs. The origin of the receptors is a human donor in good health. Each CDR3 is given without its conserved first and last residue. Clone size is stated in some rows and not others, as once, few, many or a class when expanded.

V gene: TRBV29-1; clone size: -; J gene: TRBJ1-1; CDR3 protein: SVGLPGTANTEAF
V gene: TRBV7-3; clone size: -; J gene: TRBJ2-7; CDR3 protein: ASSLSGQQQY
V gene: TRBV12-5; clone size: -; J gene: TRBJ2-7; CDR3 protein: ASGLGTGVYEQY
V gene: TRBV9; clone size: -; J gene: TRBJ2-7; CDR3 protein: ASSGRGSYEQY
V gene: TRBV7-9; clone size: -; J gene: TRBJ2-7; CDR3 protein: ATKTQGAHEQY
V gene: TRBV18; clone size: once; J gene: TRBJ2-7; CDR3 protein: ASSPGEGRYEQY
V gene: TRBV5-1; clone size: -; J gene: TRBJ1-3; CDR3 protein: ASSSQHTNSGNTIY
V gene: TRBV19; clone size: -; J gene: TRBJ1-2; CDR3 protein: ATNRGVGYT
V gene: TRBV2; clone size: once; J gene: TRBJ2-2; CDR3 protein: ASSGPSGTNTGELF
V gene: TRBV4-3; clone size: once; J gene: TRBJ1-5; CDR3 protein: ASSRDTLSNQPQH
V gene: TRBV11-1; clone size: -; J gene: TRBJ2-5; CDR3 protein: ASSRLQGLGETQY
V gene: TRBV7-9; clone size: -; J gene: TRBJ2-2; CDR3 protein: ASSSPPPVPGTGELF
V gene: TRBV5-1; clone size: -; J gene: TRBJ2-1; CDR3 protein: ASSPTRGFFQNSEQF
V gene: TRBV7-3; clone size: -; J gene: TRBJ2-2; CDR3 protein: ATRGKTGDNSGELF
V gene: TRBV10-3; clone size: -; J gene: TRBJ2-7; CDR3 protein: AISESQAGVS
V gene: TRBV7-2; clone size: -; J gene: TRBJ1-5; CDR3 protein: ASSLGPNQPPNQPQH
V gene: TRBV4-1; clone size: -; J gene: TRBJ2-1; CDR3 protein: ASSQGLAGSSYNEQF
V gene: TRBV30; clone size: -; J gene: TRBJ2-7; CDR3 protein: AWSPTGGAQY
V gene: TRBV7-9; clone size: -; J gene: TRBJ2-5; CDR3 protein: ASSPGAFTGEETQY
V gene: TRBV27; clone size: -; J gene: TRBJ2-3; CDR3 protein: ASSLSPSGSTDTQY
V gene: TRBV5-5; clone size: -; J gene: TRBJ2-1; CDR3 protein: ASRDSSYNEQF
V gene: TRBV6-1; clone size: -; J gene: TRBJ2-1; CDR3 protein: ASSPVSSYNEQF
V gene: TRBV11-2; clone size: -; J gene: TRBJ1-1; CDR3 protein: ASSFPLDTSNTEAF
V gene: TRBV28; clone size: once; J gene: TRBJ2-7; CDR3 protein: ASSRERELGYEQY
V gene: TRBV6-5; clone size: -; J gene: TRBJ2-5; CDR3 protein: ATQRGGTQY
V gene: TRBV5-4; clone size: -; J gene: TRBJ2-3; CDR3 protein: ASSRRLAGGSTDTQY
V gene: TRBV27; clone size: -; J gene: TRBJ2-3; CDR3 protein: ASSLLSGRLNTQY
V gene: TRBV7-9; clone size: -; J gene: TRBJ1-5; CDR3 protein: ASSLVEGAINQPQH
V gene: TRBV6-7; clone size: -; J gene: TRBJ2-3; CDR3 protein: ASSYGSPSTDTQY
V gene: TRBV5-1; clone size: -; J gene: TRBJ2-1; CDR3 protein: ASSPRGTYNEQF
V gene: TRBV19; clone size: -; J gene: TRBJ1-1; CDR3 protein: ASSIGGLETEAF
V gene: TRBV6-1; clone size: -; J gene: TRBJ2-1; CDR3 protein: ASTPSPSSYNEQF
V gene: TRBV6-5; clone size: -; J gene: TRBJ1-3; CDR3 protein: ASSGAGNTIY
V gene: TRBV27; clone size: -; J gene: TRBJ2-5; CDR3 protein: ASSSDTEETQY
V gene: TRBV4-3; clone size: -; J gene: TRBJ2-5; CDR3 protein: ASSQTIAGEEETQY
V gene: TRBV27; clone size: -; J gene: TRBJ2-3; CDR3 protein: ASSPLRGPVLDTQY
V gene: TRBV7-7; clone size: -; J gene: TRBJ2-7; CDR3 protein: ASSLTSGYEQY